There are a few counts of the clone carrying this TCR beta chain. The CDR3 runs 15 residues. The V segment lost 2 bases and the J segment 5 bases; nucleotides outside the gene matches: 9. Germline CDR1 is SGHNT and CDR2 is YYREEE (reference sequence). The sample comes from a study of Ad26.COV2.S vaccination and SARS-CoV-2 variants. The treatment was: 15 to 20 received Ad26.COV2.S at low or high dose, single or two shots; about 5 received placebo; per-sample allocation not given. Material that was analyzed had been drawn on day 63 after the first vaccine or placebo injection. In Boston, the donor was an adult between 18-55 years of age. The assay was immunoSEQ multiplex PCR, and TCRdb's table has in-frame clones only and misses some. The repertoire holds hundreds of thousands of clones, around 90% seen once, with 1.5% in the top ten.

This sequence was found in a person between 18 and 65 years old who received the Ad26.COV2.S COVID-19 vaccine or a placebo. The chain combines TRBV5-4 with TRBJ2-7; 8 positions agree with TRBD1. Sample: peripheral blood, taken in a trial of Ad26.COV2.S vaccine versus placebo. The CDR3 sequence is CASSFGQGVFNEQYF. The CDR3 nucleotides are TGTGCCAGCAGCTTCGGACAGGGCGTTTTTAACGAGCAGTACTTC.